A selection of T cell receptor beta chains follows, all from one sample in a study of T cell repertoires in aging, cancer and after chemotherapy. TCRdb independently ran MiXCR on the multiplex PCR reads; one entry per CDR3 protein. The sample has about 9,800 distinct CDR3 sequences, approximately 40% seen once. The sequencing input was blood. The origin of the receptors is a human donor in good health. CDR3s include the opening cysteine and the closing phenylalanine or tryptophan. A D gene is named only where the DNA matches it firmly. Clone size is stated in some rows and not others, as once, few, many or a class when expanded.

v_call	clone_size	d_call	j_call	cdr3_nt	cdr3_aa
TRBV29-1	NA	NA	TRBJ1-4	TGCAGCGTTGAAGTCCAAGCTGCAACTAATGAAAAACTGTTTTTT	CSVEVQAATNEKLFF
TRBV5-4	NA	TRBD1	TRBJ2-7	TGTGCCAGCAGCTTGGCCTTCGCAGGGGGCGAGCAGTACTTC	CASSLAFAGGEQYF
TRBV30	medium-sized	NA	TRBJ1-5	TGTGCCTGGTCGCACCAGGGTGAGGTTCAGCCCCAGCATTTT	CAWSHQGEVQPQHF
TRBV19	few	TRBD1	TRBJ1-4	TGTGCCAGTAGCCGCCCCGACAGGGTGAATGAAAAACTGTTTTTT	CASSRPDRVNEKLFF
TRBV27	NA	NA	TRBJ1-1	TGTGCCAGCAGTTTATCCGTAAACACTGAAGCTTTCTTT	CASSLSVNTEAFF
TRBV6-5	NA	NA	TRBJ2-7	TGTGCCAGCAGTTACTCGACCACGGCGTCGGGGGCTTACGAGCAGTACTTC	CASSYSTTASGAYEQYF
TRBV27	NA	NA	TRBJ1-1	TGTGCCACCCGGGACCTCGTCCTGAACACTGAAGCTTTCTTT	CATRDLVLNTEAFF
TRBV7-9	NA	TRBD2	TRBJ2-7	TGTGCCAGCAGCTTAGCTGACCTCCAGACTAGCAGAACCTACGAGCAGTACTTC	CASSLADLQTSRTYEQYF
TRBV15	few	NA	TRBJ2-7	TGTGCCACCAGCAGGGCGGGTAGAGCGACTGACGAGCAGTACTTC	CATSRAGRATDEQYF
TRBV12-3/TRBV12-4	few	NA	TRBJ2-1	TGTGCCAGCAGTTTCACAGGCCTTGCCTACAATGAGCAGTTCTTC	CASSFTGLAYNEQFF